These 17 T cell receptor beta chains came from one sample sequenced in a study of cytomegalovirus exposure and HLA in healthy donors. Amplification used 60 Vbeta primers and 13 Jbeta primers. The method was immunoSEQ multiplex PCR; TCRdb's version includes in-frame clones alone and lacks a portion of them. The sample includes 72,000 or so clones, about 84% seen only once; the top ten take roughly 8.2%. Sequenced input: PBMCs. The receptors were gathered from a man between 18 and 29 years old in good health and CMV-seropositive.

The chain combines TRBV5-1 with TRBJ2-2; 8 bases are shared with TRBD1. CDR3 size: 15 residues. With V trimmed by 4 bases and J by 1 base, 3 bases remained unmatched. Germline V gene sequence: CDR1 SGHRS, CDR2 YFSETQ. The CDR3 here is CASSIGQGNTGELFF. The CDR3 nucleotides are TGCGCCAGCAGCATCGGACAGGGGAACACCGGGGAGCTGTTTTTT.

This clone appeared once. This chain joins TRBV9 and TRBJ1-5; 9 bases map to TRBD1. The trim removed 4 bases at V and 7 bases at J, leaving 6 bases unmatched. This CDR3 is built from 14 residues. Germline CDR1 and CDR2: SGDLS and YYNGEE. CDR3 residues: CASSNNRGLQPQHF. CDR3 DNA sequence: TGTGCCAGCAGCAATAACAGGGGGCTGCAGCCCCAGCATTTT. The complete variable domain, with remaining parts taken from reference TRBV9 and TRBJ1-5, reads DSGVTQTPKHLITATGQRVTLRCSPRSGDLSVYWYQQSLDQGLQFLIQYYNGEERAKGNILERFSAQQFPDLHSELNLSSLELGDSALYFCASSNNRGLQPQHFGDGTRLSIL.

This clone was seen only a few times. The chain carries TRBV15 and TRBJ1-3; perhaps TRBD1 as D (6 bases). The CDR3 runs 15 residues. V lost 2 bases, J lost 0 bases, and 8 bases lay in between. CDR1 and CDR2 from the germline V gene are LNHNV and YYDKDF (reference sequence). CDR3 nucleotides: TGTGCCACCAGCAGAACAGGGAACTCTGGAAACACCATATATTTT. Translation gives CATSRTGNSGNTIYF.

V is TRBV6-6 and J is TRBJ2-5, with TRBD1 matching 11 bases. The CDR3 runs to 15 residues. Unmatched junction bases numbered 1, after V lost 1 base and J lost 3 bases. The germline gives CDR1 MNHNY, CDR2 SVGAGI (reference sequence). The CDR3 loop is CASSYWGQGEETQYF. In DNA form, the CDR3 reads TGTGCCAGCAGTTACTGGGGACAGGGGGAAGAGACCCAGTACTTC.

V and J are TRBV6-5 and TRBJ2-5; TRBD2 matches 7 bases. This CDR3 has 13 amino acids. The trim removed 2 bases at V and 4 bases at J, leaving 1 base unmatched. Germline CDR1 is MNHEY and CDR2 is SVGAGI. The CDR3 sequence: CASSYREGETQYF. Here the CDR3 DNA reads TGTGCCAGCAGTTACAGGGAGGGAGAGACCCAGTACTTC.

The chain links TRBV29-1 to TRBJ1-1; 8 nucleotides align to TRBD1. CDR3 length: 13 residues. From germline, CDR1 is SQVTM and CDR2 ANQGSEA. V dropped 6 bases and J dropped 7; count of bases not matched to a gene: 10. CDR3 sequence: CSVAGQGLDEAFF. The DNA for the CDR3 is TGCAGCGTCGCAGGACAGGGACTCGATGAAGCTTTCTTT.

The V gene is TRBV30, the J gene TRBJ1-1; D possibly corresponds to TRBD1 (6 bases). V gave up 4 bases and J gave up 3 bases, with 15 bases separating them. The CDR3 has 14 residues. Germline values: CDR1 GTSNPN, CDR2 SVGIG (reference sequence). In nucleotides, the CDR3 is TGTGCCTGGACAATTAGCCCAGGGGACACTGAAGCTTTCTTT. It yields the protein CAWTISPGDTEAFF.

The gene calls are TRBV28 and TRBJ1-2, with 10 bases aligning to TRBD1. V lost 10 bases to trimming and J lost 4 bases; unmatched junction nucleotides: 9. Per germline, CDR1 MDHEN and CDR2 SYDVKM. This CDR3 has 14 residues. The CDR3 sequence is CATSTGGRVYGYTF. DNA of the CDR3: TGTGCCACCTCGACAGGGGGCCGGGTCTATGGCTACACCTTC.

The gene calls are TRBV6-5 and TRBJ1-2; 10 bases fit TRBD1. With V trimmed by 6 bases and J by 8 bases, 3 bases remained unmatched. Per germline, CDR1 MNHEY and CDR2 SVGAGI. The CDR3 covers 12 residues. The CDR3 DNA reads TGTGCCAGCAGCCGGGGACAGGGGGGCTACACCTTC. Translation gives CASSRGQGGYTF.

V is TRBV7-3 and J is TRBJ1-1, with 8 bases that match TRBD1. J was trimmed by 4 bases and V by 5 bases; bases with no gene match: 3. There are 13 residues in the CDR3. Germline lookup yields CDR1 SGHTA and CDR2 FQGTGA. Here the CDR3 DNA reads TGTGCCAGCAGCATAGACAGGGGCACTGAAGCTTTCTTT. Translated: CASSIDRGTEAFF.

In this sample, this clone turned up once. This rearrangement joins TRBV27 to TRBJ1-1; 9 nucleotides match TRBD1. Per the germline V gene, CDR1 is MNHEY and CDR2 is SMNVEV (reference sequence). Trimming at V came to 5 bases and at J to 5 bases, leaving 6 bases not matched to a gene. The CDR3 spans 14 residues. The CDR3 coding sequence is TGTGCCAGCAGTCCCCGACAGGGGGTGACTGAAGCTTTCTTT. Encoded protein: CASSPRQGVTEAFF.

This clone was counted only a few times. The genes are TRBV6-5 and TRBJ1-1, with D perhaps TRBD1 (6 bases). Trimming took off 4 bases at V and 1 base at J, with 7 bases between the two ends. Germline CDR1 and CDR2: MNHEY and SVGAGI. The CDR3 has 13 amino acids. CDR3 coding DNA: TGTGCCAGCAGTTTACAGGGGAACACTGAAGCTTTCTTT. Translating gives CASSLQGNTEAFF.

The V call is TRBV30, the J call TRBJ1-5; 7 nucleotides line up with TRBD1. Germline V gene lookup returns CDR1 GTSNPN and CDR2 SVGIG (reference sequence). V shed 0 bases and J 11 bases; nucleotides not matched to a gene: 7. The CDR3 has 13 amino acids. CDR3 DNA sequence: TGTGCCTGGAGTGTATCAGGGGGTACGACCCAGCATTTT. Amino acid sequence: CAWSVSGGTTQHF.

V usage is TRBV19 and J usage is TRBJ1-1; D gene unclear. CDR1 and CDR2 (germline): LNHDA, SQIVND (reference sequence). Trimming removed 3 bases at V and 0 bases at J, with 8 bases between. The CDR3 extends over 14 amino acids. The CDR3 protein is CASSISRVNTEAFF. CDR3 DNA: TGTGCCAGTAGTATTAGCAGAGTGAACACTGAAGCTTTCTTT.

The chain uses TRBV27 and TRBJ1-4; 7 nucleotides align to TRBD1. The CDR3 has 14 residues. Germline V lookup: CDR1 MNHEY, CDR2 SMNVEV (reference sequence). Unmatched junction bases numbered 5, after V lost 3 bases and J lost 7 bases. As DNA, the CDR3 is TGTGCCAGCAGTTTCGAGACAGGGAGTGAAAAACTGTTTTTT. Translated, it gives CASSFETGSEKLFF.

The genes are TRBV2 and TRBJ1-5, with D hard to call. The length of the CDR3 is 13 residues. Per the germline V gene, CDR1 is SNHLY and CDR2 is FYNNEI. V was cut by 4 bases and J by 3 bases, with 7 bases left in between. CDR3 bases: TGTGCCAGCAGTGGGGAGTTCAATCAGCCCCAGCATTTT. Translation: CASSGEFNQPQHF.

The rearrangement uses TRBV9 and TRBJ2-2; 8 bases agree with TRBD1. V lost 2 bases, J lost 6 bases, and 6 bases stayed unmatched. Per the germline V gene, CDR1 is SGDLS and CDR2 is YYNGEE. The CDR3 spans 15 residues. This chain's CDR3 is CASSVSTGVPGELFF. The CDR3 coding sequence is TGTGCCAGCAGCGTTTCGACAGGGGTCCCCGGGGAGCTGTTTTTT.